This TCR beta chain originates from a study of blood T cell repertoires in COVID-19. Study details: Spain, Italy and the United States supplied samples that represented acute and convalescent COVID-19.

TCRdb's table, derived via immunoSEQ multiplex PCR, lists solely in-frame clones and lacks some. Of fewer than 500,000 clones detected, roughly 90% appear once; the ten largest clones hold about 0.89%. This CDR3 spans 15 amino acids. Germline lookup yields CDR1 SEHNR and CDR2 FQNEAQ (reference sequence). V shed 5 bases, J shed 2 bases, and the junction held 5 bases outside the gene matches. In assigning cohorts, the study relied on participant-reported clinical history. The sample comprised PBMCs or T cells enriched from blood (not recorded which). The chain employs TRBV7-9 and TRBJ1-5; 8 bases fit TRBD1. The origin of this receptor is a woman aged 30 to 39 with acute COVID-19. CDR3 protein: CASSPGGLGNQPQHF. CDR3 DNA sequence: TGTGCCAGCAGCCCAGGGGGCCTAGGCAATCAGCCCCAGCATTTT. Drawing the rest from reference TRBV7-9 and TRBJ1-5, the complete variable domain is DTGVSQNPRHKITKRGQNVTFRCDPISEHNRLYWYRQTLGQGPEFLTYFQNEAQLEKSRLLSDRFSAERPKGSFSTLEIQRTEQGDSAMYLCASSPGGLGNQPQHFGDGTRLSIL.